These 16 T cell receptor beta chains were sequenced from one sample in a study of CXCR3-negative and CXCR3-positive naive CD8 T cells. The TRB cDNA libraries were prepared by 5' RACE with UMI labels. TCRdb processed the 5' RACE reads again and assigns one entry to each CDR3 protein, with no DNA. Its clone listing holds fewer than 55,000 distinct CDR3 sequences. The sample comprised naive CXCR3- CD8+ T cells from blood. Subset here: CD45RO-CCR7+CD27+CD95- naive CD8+ T cells lacking CXCR3 (TNR3-). The receptor source for this set is a human donor in good health. Some clones in this sample may be carry-over from other donors' samples.

The genes are TRBV29-1 and TRBJ1-1; the D gene TCRdb calls, TRBD1, cannot be checked with no DNA. Looked up from germline, CDR1 is SQVTM and CDR2 is ANQGSEA. The CDR3 runs to 14 residues. CDR3: CSVDPQGGVAEAFF.

The rearrangement joins TRBV28 to TRBJ2-1; TCRdb returns TRBD2, unconfirmable since there is no DNA. Germline CDR1 MDHEN, CDR2 SYDVKM. CDR3 length: 19 amino acids. CDR3 protein: CASTPMGTSGGSSYNEQFF.

This chain uses TRBV28 with TRBJ2-1; checking the TCRdb D call of TRBD2 is not possible without DNA. Germline V lookup: CDR1 MDHEN, CDR2 SYDVKM. The CDR3 extends over 18 amino acids. Here the CDR3 reads CASSFTSGGALTYNEQFF.

The chain carries TRBV29-1 and TRBJ2-5; TCRdb returns TRBD1, unconfirmable since there is no DNA. This CDR3 has 16 amino acids. Per germline, CDR1 SQVTM and CDR2 ANQGSEA. CDR3 in amino acids: CSVEDVGDGVQETQYF.

V is TRBV20-1 and J is TRBJ2-7; checking the TCRdb D call of TRBD2 is not possible without DNA. This CDR3 comprises 15 residues. From germline, CDR1 is DFQATT and CDR2 SNEGSKA (reference sequence). CDR3 residues: CSARPTSGSSYEQYF.

The rearrangement links TRBV20-1 to TRBJ1-1. The CDR3 length is 15 residues. Germline lookup yields CDR1 DFQATT and CDR2 SNEGSKA (reference sequence). The CDR3 sequence is CSALEPWAVKTEAFF.

This rearrangement joins TRBV28 to TRBJ1-5. From germline, CDR1 is MDHEN and CDR2 SYDVKM. This CDR3 has 11 amino acids. CDR3 in amino acids: CASSLGTPQHF.

V gene TRBV12-3 or TRBV12-4 combines with J gene TRBJ2-7; the D gene TCRdb calls, TRBD1, cannot be checked with no DNA. The CDR3 consists of 13 residues. The CDR3 region is CASSPQAGYEQYF.

This chain joins TRBV21-1 and TRBJ2-7; TCRdb picks TRBD2, but there is no DNA to check that call. TRBV21-1 is a pseudogene locus. The CDR3 sequence is 17 residues long. The CDR3 here is CASSKCGGSAHHGEQYF.

V usage is TRBV12-3 or TRBV12-4 and J usage is TRBJ2-1; TCRdb lists TRBD1, though no DNA is available to test this call. The CDR3 has 15 amino acids. This chain's CDR3 is CASSLSGGPYNEQFF.

The J gene is TRBJ1-2, the V gene TRBV6-2 or TRBV6-3. The germline V gene has CDR1 MNHEY and CDR2 SVGEGT. The CDR3 totals 14 residues. The CDR3 loop reads CASRPRREDYGYTF.

The rearrangement joins TRBV29-1 to TRBJ2-1; with no DNA, the TCRdb D assignment of TRBD1 cannot be verified. Germline V gives CDR1 SQVTM, CDR2 ANQGSEA. CDR3 length: 16 residues. The CDR3 is CSVEDLPGRLEEEQFF.

J is TRBJ2-5 and V is TRBV24-1; TCRdb picks TRBD1, but there is no DNA to check that call. The CDR3 contains 16 residues. Germline V gives CDR1 KGHDR, CDR2 SFDVKD. The CDR3 sequence is CATSEPGTGIRETQYF.

V and J are TRBV11-2 and TRBJ1-1; TCRdb calls TRBD1, which cannot be checked without DNA. The CDR3 is made up of 15 amino acids. Germline CDR1 reads SGHAT; CDR2 reads FQNNGV. Here the CDR3 reads CASSPPQGVNTEAFF.

The genes are TRBV27 and TRBJ1-1; TCRdb picks TRBD1, but there is no DNA to check that call. CDR1 MNHEY and CDR2 SMNVEV come from the germline V gene (reference sequence). CDR3 size: 16 residues. CDR3 in amino acids: CASSSDREDRNTEAFF.

The gene calls are TRBV6-2 or TRBV6-3 and TRBJ1-1. Germline CDR1 is MNHEY and CDR2 is SVGEGT. CDR3 length equals 13 residues. CDR3 in amino acids: CASSYFGDTEAFF.